A selection of T cell receptor beta chains follows, all from one sample in a study of T cell repertoires in cytomegalovirus infection. MiXCR, run by TCRdb on the reads, gives a single entry per CDR3 protein. The top ten clones hold 10% to 15% of a sample with about 310,000 distinct CDR3 sequences, approximately 25% of them seen once. These TCRs' antigens remain unknown. The sample here was cultured PBMCs, taken from culture after CMV antigen stimulation. The receptor set was obtained from a human donor in good health (CMV status not recorded). Some clones in this sample may be carry-over from other donors' samples. The CDR3 runs from the conserved cysteine through the conserved F or W. Each record gives: V gene, J gene, clone size, CDR3 protein. Some rows have no size entry. The others give once, few or many, or a class for an expanded clone.

TRBV5-1	TRBJ2-1	once	CASSIGQSYNEQFF
TRBV7-2	TRBJ2-6	many	CASSLLPIGEGANVLTF
TRBV7-6	TRBJ1-2	NA	CASTFLDREGYGYTF
TRBV7-2	TRBJ1-5	NA	CASSPVWRGNQPQHF
TRBV12-3/TRBV12-4	TRBJ2-7	NA	CASSLGGPSYEQYF
TRBV7-2	TRBJ2-1	many	CASSPYTNEQFF
TRBV12-3/TRBV12-4	TRBJ1-2	few	CASSGTGRINYGYTF
TRBV7-9	TRBJ2-3	few	CASSPKGSDTQYF
TRBV12-3/TRBV12-4	TRBJ1-2	NA	CASSPRKHYGYTF
TRBV6-2/TRBV6-3	TRBJ2-3	NA	CASSEHNPSTDTQYF
TRBV4-3	TRBJ1-1	NA	CASSQDHVNTEAFF
TRBV12-3/TRBV12-4	TRBJ2-1	NA	CASTSRGSGMGNEQFF
TRBV13	TRBJ2-1	NA	CASSSLLAPLGNEQFF
TRBV6-5	TRBJ1-6	NA	CASSYSPRTVDNSPLHF
TRBV5-3	TRBJ1-2	NA	CASSLWGRDYGYTF
TRBV7-9	TRBJ2-5	NA	CASSAGPAGTQYF
TRBV20-1	TRBJ2-7	NA	CSARDDSPSYEQYF
TRBV7-6	TRBJ2-5	NA	CASSPAAGALSFQETQYF
TRBV19	TRBJ2-1	few	CASSVTSGRYNEQFF
TRBV11-2	TRBJ2-1	many	CASSVSRGPYNEQFF
TRBV7-2	TRBJ2-1	many	CASSPPGGRGRFF
TRBV7-2	TRBJ2-5	many	CASSLMRRETQYF
TRBV5-1	TRBJ2-6	NA	CASSPDLTSAFNSGANVLTF
TRBV14	TRBJ2-1	NA	CASSQDGIAGGYNEQFF
TRBV11-2	TRBJ2-2	many	CASSTRPGLSPRELFF
TRBV12-3/TRBV12-4	TRBJ1-1	NA	CASSLGRVNTEAFF
TRBV29-1	TRBJ1-3	few	CSVEEVGNTIYF
TRBV6-5	TRBJ2-3	few	CASSYSGPPLGDTQYF
TRBV7-8	TRBJ1-5	few	CASSLLAPLDPQPQHF
TRBV4-1	TRBJ1-6	many	CASSQTGQGAGNSPLHF
TRBV15	TRBJ1-2	few	CATSYSGTTYGYTF
TRBV7-2	TRBJ1-1	many	CASSQIVDPGPRAREAFF
TRBV24-1	TRBJ2-3	few	CATSDRAGQLSTDTQYF
TRBV7-3	TRBJ1-1	many	CASSPSWGAGGTEAFF
TRBV10-1	TRBJ1-1	NA	CASSERPLGRAFF
TRBV7-2	TRBJ1-2	many	CASSFGVYGYTF
TRBV7-2	TRBJ1-1	many	CASSLAQGDRAFF
TRBV2	TRBJ2-1	NA	CASTQDSYNEQFF
TRBV7-9	TRBJ1-2	many	CASSPQGQVASGYTF
TRBV4-3	TRBJ2-7	few	CASSQDRSASSYEQYF
TRBV6-6	TRBJ1-5	NA	CASSYVSGTGGQPQHF
TRBV7-8	TRBJ1-6	few	CASSLSPGAGSPLHF
TRBV28	TRBJ1-2	few	CASSRGTAAGYTF
TRBV19	TRBJ2-3	few	CASRMRGGTDTQYF
TRBV20-1	TRBJ2-3	few	CSARRVPGADTQYF
TRBV7-2	TRBJ2-5	many	CASSFGLAGTQETQYF